This TCR beta chain was identified in a study of blood T cell repertoires in COVID-19. On the study more broadly: In each case, the material was cDNA or gDNA derived from T cells, B-cell-depleted T cells, or PBMCs.

Per the original data handling: Nucleated cell number was recorded as an estimate derived from reference gene primer amplification. Produced via immunoSEQ multiplex PCR; TCRdb's table is partial and in-frame only. That table supplies the V and J calls and clone size; D and trimming were determined from the DNA. The sample comprises more than 85,000 clones, 81% of which are singletons, and 37% rests with the top ten. The V gene's germline CDR1 is SGDLS and CDR2 YYNGEE. The CDR3 spans 17 residues. The V gene end was trimmed by 0 bases and the J gene end by 2 bases; junction bases not matched to a gene: 5.

This sequence was found in a man older than 75 with acute or convalescent COVID-19. The sequenced material came from peripheral blood. The V call is TRBV9, the J call TRBJ2-2; TRBD1 matches 9 bases. The CDR3 sequence is CASSVAATGGNTGELFF. In DNA, the CDR3 is TGTGCCAGCAGCGTAGCTGCGACAGGGGGAAACACCGGGGAGCTGTTTTTT.